The entry that follows covers one T cell receptor (beta chain) sequence. Antigen unknown. This record belongs to a study of post-analysis software for immune sequencing data. About the study: Some patients lacked subtype; others had relapsing-remitting, secondary progressive or progressive-relapsing disease.

This CDR3 has 11 amino acids. With 7 bases removed from V and 6 bases from J, the gap between germline ends came to 7 bases. CDR1 is SGHRS, CDR2 YFSETQ, per germline. Study-wide points: About five TRBV segments occurring more often in patients than controls included TRBV5-6, TRBV5-1 and TRBV20-1.

Every TCR beta cDNA library bore unique molecular identifiers. T cells numbering about 0.9 to 11 million yielded some 520,000 cDNA molecules. TCRdb redid the calling of the PCR reads with MiXCR, one entry per CDR3 protein. The sample records hundreds of thousands of distinct CDR3 sequences, 25% to 30% being singletons. The chain couples TRBV5-1 to TRBJ2-2, with unresolved D. The sequenced sample was blood. This clonotype was sampled from a girl aged 5 to 17 with multiple sclerosis. CDR3 sequence reads: CASPVAGELFF. The CDR3 nucleotides read TGCGCCAGCCCGGTGGCCGGGGAGCTGTTTTTT.